Below, one T cell receptor (beta chain) is given with its context. Its antigen is currently unknown. This sample stems from a study of T cell responses to AZD1222 COVID-19 vaccine. Analysis merged second doses at about 4 or about 12 weeks. The trim removed 4 bases at V and 0 bases at J, leaving 6 bases unmatched. In germline, CDR1 is SGHRS, CDR2 YFSETQ. CDR3 length equals 15 residues. Only in-frame clones appear in the TCRdb table, and some are missing; sequencing was by immunoSEQ multiplex PCR. The table shows 90,000 to 100,000 clones, with roughly 84% occurring only once. Study results and caveats: Vaccine-related CD4 TCRs covered spike, predominating at 160-218 and 743-854.

Sequenced material: peripheral blood, taken 28 days after the second AZD1222 dose. This sequence originates from an adult who received the AZD1222 COVID-19 vaccine. The rearrangement uses TRBV5-1 and TRBJ1-1; the match to TRBD1 covers 7 bases. The CDR3 sequence: CASSPITGVNTEAFF. In DNA form, the CDR3 reads TGCGCCAGCAGCCCGATTACAGGGGTGAACACTGAAGCTTTCTTT.